The next 2 T cell receptor beta chains were all read from a single sample in a study of blood T cell repertoires in COVID-19. Assay used: immunoSEQ multiplex PCR; TCRdb lists only in-frame clones, some missing. This sample carries roughly 460,000 clones, about 90% of them seen once, and the ten largest clones take 0.7% to 0.85%. Input material: peripheral blood. Source of these receptors: a man younger than 35 with COVID-19, enrolled during active disease.

The chain uses TRBV11-3 and TRBJ2-7, with 12 bases identical to TRBD2. The CDR3 covers 17 residues. J gave up 0 bases and V 5 bases, and 8 bases lay outside the gene matches. Per germline, CDR1 SGHNT and CDR2 YENEEA. CDR3 in DNA: TGTGCCAGCAGCCAACTAGCGGGAGGAACCAGCTCCTACGAGCAGTACTTC. This codes for CASSQLAGGTSSYEQYF.

The chain links TRBV25-1 to TRBJ2-5; no firm D call. The CDR3 consists of 11 residues. The V gene's germline CDR1 is MGHDK and CDR2 SYGVNS. V lost 8 bases, J lost 3 bases, and 7 bases lay in between. The CDR3 sequence: CASAAEETQYF. CDR3 DNA: TGTGCCAGCGCGGCAGAAGAGACCCAGTACTTC.